These 25 T cell receptor beta chains were all obtained from the same sample, sequenced in a study of cytotoxic CD8 clonotypes in ibrutinib-treated CLL. Using immunoSEQ multiplex PCR, the repertoire was profiled, and TCRdb retains in-frame clones only, with some absent. The sample holds roughly 180,000 clones, under 90% seen once. The source material was PBMCs, sampled after 24 months of ibrutinib treatment. These receptors were collected from a human donor with chronic lymphocytic leukemia.

The chain uses TRBV5-1 and TRBJ2-1; D is uncertain. V was cut by 4 bases and J by 8 bases, with 19 bases left in between. The CDR3 is 15 residues long. Germline CDR1 SGHRS, CDR2 YFSETQ. CDR3 residues: CASSATPRPIHEQFF. CDR3 in DNA: TGCGCCAGCAGCGCCACCCCCCGACCAATCCATGAGCAGTTCTTC.

In DNA, the CDR3 is TGTGCCAGTAGTATAGAGGCCGGGGGGATGGCTAACTATGGCTACACCTTC. Translated, it gives CASSIEAGGMANYGYTF. V gene TRBV19 combines with J gene TRBJ1-2, with D possibly being TRBD1 (5 bases). This CDR3 is built from 17 residues. Trimming removed 0 bases from V and 0 bases from J, with 14 bases in between. Germline CDR1 and CDR2: LNHDA and SQIVND (reference sequence).

This chain connects TRBV7-2 to TRBJ2-5; D gene unclear. V dropped 1 base and J dropped 7 bases, with 7 bases sitting between them. The germline CDR1 and CDR2 sequences are SGHTA and FQGNSA. The CDR3 loop spans 12 amino acids. DNA of the CDR3: TGTGCCAGCAGCTTAGGATGGGGGACCCAGTACTTC. It yields the protein CASSLGWGTQYF.

CDR3 loop: CASSVAWDRRLYEQYF. DNA for the CDR3: TGTGCCAGCAGCGTAGCTTGGGACAGGAGATTATACGAGCAGTACTTC. The V call is TRBV9, the J call TRBJ2-7; 8 bases fit TRBD1. J gave up 4 bases and V 0 bases, and 9 bases lay outside the gene matches. The CDR3 length is 16 residues. The germline V gene encodes CDR1 SGDLS and CDR2 YYNGEE.

This chain links TRBV4-1 with TRBJ1-5; D is ambiguous. Germline-derived CDR1 and CDR2 are MGHRA and YSYEKL. The V end lost 4 bases, the J end lost 7 bases, and 20 bases lay between the germline ends. This CDR3 region has 16 residues. Written as DNA, the CDR3 is TGCGCCAGCAGCCCTCCCTTAAGAGGCGCTGACCAGCCCCAGCATTTT. This translates into CASSPPLRGADQPQHF.

This chain connects TRBV28 to TRBJ1-1, with D possibly being TRBD1 (6 bases). The CDR3 has 14 amino acids. The germline V and J ends were trimmed by 2 bases and 7 bases, with 14 bases remaining between them. CDR1 is MDHEN and CDR2 is SYDVKM in the germline V gene. CDR3 DNA: TGTGCCAGCAGTTTAACTGGGGACATAGGTGAAGCTTTCTTT. Translated, it gives CASSLTGDIGEAFF.

The rearrangement links TRBV2 to TRBJ1-2, with D perhaps matching TRBD1 (5 bases). This CDR3 is built from 12 residues. V lost 4 bases and J lost 5, with 8 bases in between. The germline V gene has CDR1 SNHLY and CDR2 FYNNEI. CDR3 DNA sequence: TGTGCCAGCAGTGGGGGGATTTATGGCTACACCTTC. The encoded protein is CASSGGIYGYTF.

The chain recombines TRBV7-8 with TRBJ2-1, with 15 bases that match TRBD2. The length of the CDR3 is 18 residues. Unmatched junction bases numbered 13, after V lost 5 bases and J lost 8 bases. Germline V gene lookup returns CDR1 SGHVS and CDR2 FQNEAQ. CDR3 in amino acids: CASSPGLAGGKNFDEQFF. Here the CDR3 DNA reads TGTGCCAGCAGCCCAGGACTAGCGGGAGGGAAGAATTTTGATGAGCAGTTCTTC.

Worth noting for this clone: Other DNA sequences in the same sample also yield this CDR3. The chain employs TRBV7-8 and TRBJ1-3, with 7 bases aligning to TRBD1. There are 14 residues in the CDR3. Unmatched junction bases numbered 4, after V lost 5 bases and J lost 3 bases. CDR1 is SGHVS, CDR2 FQNEAQ, per germline. The CDR3 nucleotides are TGTGCCAGCAGCCTGACAGGGAGTGGAAACACCATATATTTT. Amino acids: CASSLTGSGNTIYF. The complete variable domain, with remaining parts taken from reference TRBV7-8 and TRBJ1-3, reads GAGVSQSPRYKVAKRGQDVALRCDPISGHVSLFWYQQALGQGPEFLTYFQNEAQLDKSGLPSDRFFAERPEGSVSTLKIQRTQQEDSAVYLCASSLTGSGNTIYFGEGSWLTVV.

The chain links TRBV7-3 to TRBJ1-6; D is uncertain. Germline assignment: CDR1 SGHTA and CDR2 FQGTGA. The CDR3 spans 13 residues. Trimming took 5 bases from V and 7 from J, leaving 9 bases between them. The CDR3 sequence is CASSPTPNSPLHF. The CDR3 DNA reads as TGTGCCAGCAGCCCCACCCCAAATTCACCCCTCCACTTT.

V and J are TRBV30 and TRBJ1-4; tentative D call: TRBD1 (6 bases). V gave up 3 bases and J gave up 8 bases, with 10 bases separating them. CDR1 is GTSNPN and CDR2 is SVGIG in the germline V gene (reference sequence). The CDR3 loop spans 12 amino acids. In nucleotides, the CDR3 is TGTGCCTGGAGCCTCGGGGGCGAAAAACTGTTTTTT. Amino acid sequence: CAWSLGGEKLFF.

The chain joins TRBV5-1 to TRBJ2-5, with D maybe TRBD2 (6 bases). The CDR3 contains 15 residues. V was cut by 3 bases and J by 3 bases, with 15 bases left in between. Germline V gene lookup returns CDR1 SGHRS and CDR2 YFSETQ. The CDR3 coding sequence is TGCGCCAGCAGCTCGCTCCCGGGACTCGAAGAGACCCAGTACTTC. It codes for CASSSLPGLEETQYF.

The rearrangement links TRBV9 to TRBJ1-4; D uncertain. V was cut by 0 bases and J by 4 bases, with 10 bases left in between. The CDR3 consists of 15 residues. CDR1 SGDLS and CDR2 YYNGEE come from the germline V gene. CDR3 sequence: CASSVGGRVNEKLFF. The CDR3 bases are TGTGCCAGCAGCGTAGGCGGGCGCGTTAATGAAAAACTGTTTTTT. Supplemented by reference TRBV9 and TRBJ1-4, the full variable domain reads DSGVTQTPKHLITATGQRVTLRCSPRSGDLSVYWYQQSLDQGLQFLIQYYNGEERAKGNILERFSAQQFPDLHSELNLSSLELGDSALYFCASSVGGRVNEKLFFGSGTQLSVL.

The rearrangement uses TRBV19 and TRBJ1-5; TRBD1 matches 7 bases. J was trimmed by 7 bases and V by 7 bases; bases with no gene match: 10. The CDR3 contains 14 residues. The germline V gene has CDR1 LNHDA and CDR2 SQIVND (reference sequence). In nucleotides, the CDR3 is TGTGCCAGTATGAACCGACAGGGAGGACAGCCCCAGCATTTT. Translating it yields CASMNRQGGQPQHF.

The V call is TRBV5-6, the J call TRBJ2-5; D is undetermined. Germline CDR1 and CDR2: SGHDT and YYEEEE. V lost 3 bases and J lost 3, with 3 bases in between. This CDR3 is built from 11 residues. CDR3 bases: TGTGCCAGCAGCTCGAAAGAGACCCAGTACTTC. This codes for CASSSKETQYF.

The chain carries TRBV5-1 and TRBJ2-7; 10 bases align to TRBD2. The CDR3 consists of 15 residues. Germline-derived CDR1 and CDR2 are SGHRS and YFSETQ. V trimming: 2 bases; J trimming: 3 bases; junction bases outside the gene matches: 5. CDR3 nucleotides: TGCGCCAGCAGCTTCCGACTAGCGGGTGACTACGAGCAGTACTTC. This codes for CASSFRLAGDYEQYF. Complete variable domain (other parts from reference TRBV5-1 and TRBJ2-7): KAGVTQTPRYLIKTRGQQVTLSCSPISGHRSVSWYQQTPGQGLQFLFEYFSETQRNKGNFPGRFSGRQFSNSRSEMNVSTLELGDSALYLCASSFRLAGDYEQYFGPGTRLTVT.

This clone occurred once. The genes are TRBV4-1 and TRBJ2-5; 11 positions match TRBD2. V dropped 1 base and J dropped 5; count of bases not matched to a gene: 6. Germline lookup yields CDR1 MGHRA and CDR2 YSYEKL. The CDR3 loop spans 16 amino acids. In nucleotides, the CDR3 is TGCGCCAGCAGCCAAGTGGCGACTAGCGGGGTTGAGACCCAGTACTTC. It is translated as CASSQVATSGVETQYF.

The CDR3 DNA sequence: TGCGCCAGCAGCTCCCGACTCAATCGACAGGGACCTAACTATGGCTACACCTTC. This codes for CASSSRLNRQGPNYGYTF. This rearrangement joins TRBV5-1 to TRBJ1-2; 7 positions agree with TRBD1. Germline CDR1 and CDR2: SGHRS and YFSETQ. This CDR3 is built from 18 residues. The J segment lost 0 bases and the V segment lost 3 bases, leaving 14 bases of the junction unmatched.

The rearrangement links TRBV5-6 to TRBJ1-5, with D unresolved. Deletions cut 1 base from V and 0 bases from J, with 8 bases between. CDR3 size: 15 residues. Germline CDR1 SGHDT, CDR2 YYEEEE. CDR3 DNA: TGTGCCAGCAGCTTGTCCTGGGGTAGCAATCAGCCCCAGCATTTT. Its translation is CASSLSWGSNQPQHF.

The rearrangement joins TRBV11-2 to TRBJ2-3, with 8 bases lining up with TRBD2. J was trimmed by 6 bases and V by 3 bases; bases with no gene match: 8. Per the germline V gene, CDR1 is SGHAT and CDR2 is FQNNGV. This CDR3 has 15 amino acids. CDR3 region: CASSFYGRAEDTQYF. DNA for the CDR3: TGTGCCAGCAGCTTTTACGGGAGGGCGGAGGATACGCAGTATTTT.

In nucleotides, the CDR3 is TGTGCCAGCAGCCGTACAGGGGATAGCAATCAGCCCCAGCATTTT. The encoded protein is CASSRTGDSNQPQHF. The chain couples TRBV11-2 to TRBJ1-5, with 7 bases identical to TRBD1. This CDR3 spans 15 amino acids. The V gene end was trimmed by 5 bases and the J gene end by 0 bases; junction bases not matched to a gene: 4. Germline V gene sequence: CDR1 SGHAT, CDR2 FQNNGV.

The V and J genes are TRBV19 and TRBJ1-2; maybe TRBD1 (5 bases). Looked up from germline, CDR1 is LNHDA and CDR2 is SQIVND (reference sequence). This CDR3 spans 13 amino acids. The V gene lost 7 bases and the J gene lost 4 bases, with 13 bases spanning the gap. CDR3 loop: CASNRRGPYGYTF. DNA for the CDR3: TGTGCCAGTAACAGGCGGGGACCCTATGGCTACACCTTC. Looking up the rest from reference TRBV19 and TRBJ1-2 gives the full variable domain: DGGITQSPKYLFRKEGQNVTLSCEQNLNHDAMYWYRQDPGQGLRLIYYSQIVNDFQKGDIAEGYSVSREKKESFPLTVTSAQKNPTAFYLCASNRRGPYGYTFGSGTRLTVV.

The rearrangement links TRBV7-2 to TRBJ2-4; unclear D gene. The germline V gene encodes CDR1 SGHTA and CDR2 FQGNSA. V lost 4 bases to trimming and J lost 2 bases, with 9 bases between them. There are 14 residues in the CDR3. CDR3 sequence (DNA): TGTGCCAGCAGCTATAGTTCGACCAAAAACATTCAGTACTTC. It translates to CASSYSSTKNIQYF.

V gene TRBV19 combines with J gene TRBJ1-2; 12 nucleotides match TRBD1. V lost 6 bases, J lost 7 bases, and 12 bases stayed unmatched. The length of the CDR3 is 16 residues. Germline assignment: CDR1 LNHDA and CDR2 SQIVND (reference sequence). The CDR3, as DNA: TGTGCCAGTAGCCACTCCGGGACAGGGGGCTCTAGTGGCTACACCTTC. Amino acid sequence: CASSHSGTGGSSGYTF.

This clone showed up just once. The chain couples TRBV7-2 to TRBJ2-5; D is unresolved. The CDR3 consists of 13 residues. The germline V gene has CDR1 SGHTA and CDR2 FQGNSA. Trimming took 4 bases from V and 3 from J, leaving 9 bases between them. DNA of the CDR3: TGTGCCAGCAGCTCATGGACCGAAGAGACCCAGTACTTC. Encoded protein: CASSSWTEETQYF.